One sample yielded the 5 T cell receptor beta chains listed below, sequenced in a study of blood T cell repertoires in COVID-19. Only in-frame clones appear in the TCRdb table, and some are missing; sequencing was by immunoSEQ multiplex PCR. The data show 250,000 to 350,000 clones, with around 89% seen just once and 2% to 2.5% held by the top ten. Material for sequencing was PBMCs or T cells enriched from blood (not recorded which). These receptors were collected from a woman aged 55 to 70 in a cohort exposed to, infected with or recovered from COVID-19 (not recorded which).

The J gene is TRBJ2-7, the V gene TRBV7-2; 15 bases fit TRBD2. Germline CDR1 SGHTA, CDR2 FQGNSA. The trim removed 0 bases at V and 4 bases at J, leaving 1 base unmatched. The CDR3 runs 16 residues. This chain's CDR3 is CASSLAGLAGGYEQYF. The CDR3 nucleotides read TGTGCCAGCAGCTTAGCGGGACTAGCGGGAGGTTACGAGCAGTACTTC. Combining the CDR3 with reference TRBV7-2 and TRBJ2-7 gives the whole variable domain GAGVSQSPSNKVTEKGKDVELRCDPISGHTALYWYRQSLGQGLEFLIYFQGNSAPDKSGLPSDRFSAERTGGSVSTLTIQRTQQEDSAVYLCASSLAGLAGGYEQYFGPGTRLTVT.

Of note for this clone: Other DNA sequences within the sample encode an identical CDR3. The rearrangement links TRBV7-9 to TRBJ1-2; D call uncertain. V lost 1 base and J lost 2, with 8 bases in between. The CDR3 sequence is 14 residues long. Germline CDR1 SEHNR, CDR2 FQNEAQ (reference sequence). CDR3 bases: TGTGCCAGCAGCTTAGGGGCAGGCAACTATGGCTACACCTTC. Translation: CASSLGAGNYGYTF.

The chain carries TRBV7-9 and TRBJ2-1, with 14 bases lining up with TRBD2. The CDR3 is made up of 16 amino acids. CDR1 is SEHNR, CDR2 FQNEAQ, per germline (reference sequence). V dropped 1 base and J dropped 7; count of bases not matched to a gene: 3. The CDR3 sequence is CASSLVRTSGGNEQFF. CDR3 coding DNA: TGTGCCAGCAGCTTAGTAAGGACTAGCGGGGGGAATGAGCAGTTCTTC.

The chain employs TRBV2 and TRBJ2-7; D perhaps matches TRBD2 (5 bases). CDR1 SNHLY and CDR2 FYNNEI come from the germline V gene. This CDR3 comprises 12 residues. Trimming removed 6 bases at V and 0 bases at J, with 6 bases between. The CDR3 DNA reads as TGTGCCAGCAGGACTAACTCCTACGAGCAGTACTTC. As protein: CASRTNSYEQYF.

The chain links TRBV20-1 to TRBJ2-3; D is uncertain. The germline CDR1 and CDR2 sequences are DFQATT and SNEGSKA (reference sequence). Trimming shortened V by 3 bases and J by 6 bases, and 7 bases separated the two germline ends. The CDR3 length is 11 residues. CDR3 nucleotide sequence: TGCAGTGCTAGCCGGTCGGATACGCAGTATTTT. Its protein is CSASRSDTQYF.